One sample yielded the 18 T cell receptor beta chains listed below, sequenced in a study of T cells in Graves' hyperthyroidism and ophthalmopathy. The CDR3 regions of TCR beta were amplified from RNA transcripts. When the TCR CDR3 underwent first-round RT-PCR, the HTBI primer set was used. TCRdb used MiXCR to reprocess the multiplex PCR reads, holding one entry per CDR3 protein. The sample records roughly 100,000 distinct CDR3 sequences, around 50% being singletons. Material for sequencing was blood. The receptors were gathered from a man in his forties with Graves' hyperthyroidism.

V is TRBV7-3 and J is TRBJ1-1; no clear D gene. The germline V gene has CDR1 SGHTA and CDR2 FQGTGA. V dropped 8 bases and J dropped 4 bases, with 11 bases sitting between them. CDR3 size: 12 residues. The CDR3 loop reads CASLSGRTEAFF. The CDR3 coding sequence is TGTGCCAGCTTGTCAGGCCGCACTGAAGCTTTCTTT.

The chain uses TRBV19 and TRBJ1-1; 7 bases align to TRBD1. CDR1 LNHDA and CDR2 SQIVND come from the germline V gene (reference sequence). Trimming took 6 bases from V and 7 from J; bases not matched to a gene: 11. This CDR3 spans 14 amino acids. The CDR3 coding sequence is TGTGCCAGTAGCCGATCCCCGGGACAGAATGAAGCTTTCTTT. This encodes CASSRSPGQNEAFF.

As regards this clonotype: The DNA is omitted, as the CDR3 cannot be located on it reliably, and the CDR3 follows TCRdb's listing. This chain connects TRBV2 to TRBJ2-3; the table names TRBD2, a call not compared with the DNA. The CDR3 is made up of 16 amino acids, end residues included. Germline values: CDR1 SNHLY, CDR2 FYNNEI. This chain's CDR3 is CACSARGRGRTDTQYF.

This clonotype was counted many times. The V and J genes are TRBV12-5 and TRBJ1-1; the D is unclear. Germline V CDR1 and CDR2: LGHNT, FRNRAP. This CDR3 is built from 14 residues. The germline V and J ends were trimmed by 11 bases and 7 bases, with 23 bases remaining between them. In DNA, the CDR3 is TGTGCTGCACTAGACTCTAACGTAGGAGGTGAAGCTTTCTTT. Protein product: CAALDSNVGGEAFF.

This clonotype was picked up many times. This chain links TRBV7-2 with TRBJ2-1, with D possibly being TRBD2 (6 bases). The CDR3 is 16 amino acids. Looked up from germline, CDR1 is SGHTA and CDR2 is FQGNSA. V was clipped by 8 bases and J by 3 bases, with 20 bases between them. The DNA for the CDR3 is TGTGCCAGCGGACGACTATGGAGGGATGACTACAATGAGCAGTTCTTC. The encoded protein is CASGRLWRDDYNEQFF.

The rearrangement joins TRBV24-1 to TRBJ1-2; 9 bases match TRBD1. Germline V gives CDR1 KGHDR, CDR2 SFDVKD. CDR3 length equals 14 residues. J lost 6 bases, V lost 5 bases, and 6 bases had no gene match. The CDR3 sequence is CATSARDRGNGYTF. The DNA for the CDR3 is TGTGCCACCAGTGCCCGAGACAGGGGGAATGGCTACACCTTC.

The table lists this clonotype with many counts. The rearrangement links TRBV29-1 to TRBJ1-5, with D possibly matching TRBD1 (6 bases). Germline V lookup: CDR1 SQVTM, CDR2 ANQGSEA. Trimming shortened V by 7 bases and J by 7 bases, and 17 bases separated the two germline ends. The CDR3 covers 13 residues. The DNA of the CDR3 is TGCAGCGCCAATCATGACAGGTTCCAGCCCCAGCATTTT. It encodes CSANHDRFQPQHF.

Of note for this clonotype: A much larger clone differs by one base, so this may be a read error. The rearrangement uses TRBV5-6 and TRBJ2-5; 7 bases fit TRBD2. The CDR3 loop spans 16 amino acids. Germline loops: CDR1 SGHDT, CDR2 YYEEEE. The CDR3 nucleotides are TGTGCCAGCAGCTTGAGGGGAACTAGCGCCCAAGAGACCCGGTGCTTC. This encodes CASSLRGTSAQETRCF.

Comments on this clonotype: The CDR3 end shows no conserved phenylalanine or tryptophan, and so a read error is likely. The chain joins TRBV20-1 to TRBJ1-1, with D possibly TRBD1 on 5 matching bases. Trimming removed 3 bases at V and 1 base at J, with 12 bases between. CDR3 length: 14 amino acids. Germline-derived CDR1 and CDR2 are DFQATT and SNEGSKA (reference sequence). Written as DNA, the CDR3 is TGCAGTGCTAGGACAGAAAGGTGGAACACTGAAGCTTTCTGT. This encodes CSARTERWNTEAFC.

This clonotype was found many times. The chain uses TRBV5-1 and TRBJ2-5; D gene uncertain. Germline CDR1 is SGHRS and CDR2 is YFSETQ. This CDR3 has 13 amino acids. The V gene lost 0 bases and the J gene lost 1 base, with 4 bases spanning the gap. The CDR3, as DNA: TGCGCCAGCAGCTTGGCTCTCCAAGAGACCCAGTACTTC. Amino acid sequence: CASSLALQETQYF.

This clonotype was seen repeatedly, ten times or more. The V call is TRBV5-1, the J call TRBJ1-1, with D hard to call. Trimming took 0 bases from V and 4 from J, leaving 10 bases between them. The germline gives CDR1 SGHRS, CDR2 YFSETQ. The CDR3 covers 14 residues. CDR3 sequence (DNA): TGCGCCAGCAGCTTGGGAGGGTGGGGCACTGAAGCTTTCTTT. Protein product: CASSLGGWGTEAFF. The full variable domain, completed using reference TRBV5-1 and TRBJ1-1, is KAGVTQTPRYLIKTRGQQVTLSCSPISGHRSVSWYQQTPGQGLQFLFEYFSETQRNKGNFPGRFSGRQFSNSRSEMNVSTLELGDSALYLCASSLGGWGTEAFFGQGTRLTVV.

This clonotype occurred many times. The genes are TRBV5-1 and TRBJ1-4; 7 positions match TRBD1. The V gene's germline CDR1 is SGHRS and CDR2 YFSETQ. This CDR3 contains 14 residues. Trimming cost V 4 bases and J 8 bases; bases outside gene matches: 8. The CDR3 DNA reads as TGCGCCAGCAGCGCTGAAGGGGGCAAAGAAAAACTGTTTTTT. Translated, it gives CASSAEGGKEKLFF.

A note on this clonotype: Since a much larger clone is just one base distant, this may be a read error. This chain joins TRBV2 and TRBJ2-5; D call uncertain. CDR1 SNHLY and CDR2 FYNNEI come from the germline V gene. The CDR3 loop spans 11 amino acids. This CDR3 reads CASSNQETKYF. CDR3 DNA sequence: TGTGCCAGCAGTAACCAAGAGACCAAGTACTTC.

The rearrangement links TRBV12-5 to TRBJ1-1; D uncertain. The CDR3 runs 11 residues. Germline V gene data show CDR1 as LGHNT and CDR2 as FRNRAP. V was cut by 5 bases and J by 3 bases, with 4 bases left in between. The CDR3 nucleotides read TGTGCTAGTGGTGAGGACACTGAAGCTTTCTTT. Its protein is CASGEDTEAFF.

This clonotype was seen at least ten times. The chain uses TRBV2 and TRBJ2-1; D gene unclear. V lost 6 bases, J lost 1 base, and 13 bases lay in between. The germline gives CDR1 SNHLY, CDR2 FYNNEI. This CDR3 comprises 15 residues. CDR3 sequence reads: CASRQRDESYNEQFF. The CDR3 DNA sequence: TGTGCCAGCAGGCAGAGAGACGAATCCTACAATGAGCAGTTCTTC. Full variable domain (outside the CDR3, taken from reference TRBV2 and TRBJ2-1): EPEVTQTPSHQVTQMGQEVILRCVPISNHLYFYWYRQILGQKVEFLVSFYNNEISEKSEIFDDQFSVERPDGSNFTLKIRSTKLEDSAMYFCASRQRDESYNEQFFGPGTRLTVL.

This clonotype was observed at least ten times. This chain uses TRBV2 with TRBJ1-5; 8 bases line up with TRBD1. With V trimmed by 7 bases and J by 7 bases, 9 bases remained unmatched. CDR3 size: 14 residues. Germline CDR1 and CDR2: SNHLY and FYNNEI. The CDR3, as DNA: TGTGCCAGCAAACCGGGACAGGAGCCCCAGCCCCAGCATTTT. It encodes CASKPGQEPQPQHF.

This clonotype was observed many times. The J gene is TRBJ2-5, the V gene TRBV4-2, with TRBD2 matching 8 bases. CDR3 size: 15 residues. The V gene end was trimmed by 1 base and the J gene end by 1 base; junction bases not matched to a gene: 2. Per germline, CDR1 LGHNA and CDR2 YNFKEQ. Here the CDR3 DNA reads TGTGCCAGCAGCCAAGGCAGCGGGGGCCAAGAGACCCAGTACTTC. As protein: CASSQGSGGQETQYF.

Note on this clonotype: The final CDR3 position lacks the conserved phenylalanine or tryptophan, pointing to a likely read error. The DNA is omitted, as the CDR3 cannot be located on it reliably, and the CDR3 follows TCRdb's listing. V is TRBV29-1 and J is TRBJ1-2. CDR1 SQVTM and CDR2 ANQGSEA come from the germline V gene. The CDR3 length is 11 residues, termini included. The CDR3 is CSADPYLTSAY.